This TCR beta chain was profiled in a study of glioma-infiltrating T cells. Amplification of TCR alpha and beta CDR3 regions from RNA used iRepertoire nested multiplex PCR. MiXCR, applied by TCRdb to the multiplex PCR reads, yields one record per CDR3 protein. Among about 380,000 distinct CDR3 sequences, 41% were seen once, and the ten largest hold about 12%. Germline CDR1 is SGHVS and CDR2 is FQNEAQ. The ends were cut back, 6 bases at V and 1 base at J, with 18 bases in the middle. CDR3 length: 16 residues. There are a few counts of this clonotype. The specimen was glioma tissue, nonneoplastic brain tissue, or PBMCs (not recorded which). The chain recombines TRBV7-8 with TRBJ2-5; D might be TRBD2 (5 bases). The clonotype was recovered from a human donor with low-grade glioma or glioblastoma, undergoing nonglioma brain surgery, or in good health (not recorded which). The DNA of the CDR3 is TGTGCCAGCAGAGCCCGAAACCAGCGGCTCCAAGAGACCCAGTACTTC. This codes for CASRARNQRLQETQYF.